What follows are 18 T cell receptor beta chains derived from one specimen sequenced in a study of cytomegalovirus exposure and HLA in healthy donors. It was with 60 Vbeta and 13 Jbeta primers that the PCR ran. Data came from immunoSEQ multiplex PCR; TCRdb stores just in-frame clones and leaves some out. The repertoire holds around 180,000 clones, around 79% seen once, with 0.69% in the top ten. Source material: PBMCs. These receptors originate from a woman between 40 and 55 years old in good health and CMV-seronegative.

The V gene is TRBV25-1, the J gene TRBJ1-6; the D gene is possibly TRBD1 (5 bases). Germline V gene data show CDR1 as MGHDK and CDR2 as SYGVNS. The germline V and J ends were trimmed by 5 bases and 4 bases, with 9 bases remaining between them. The CDR3 covers 14 residues. The CDR3: CASSLTAYNSPLHF. CDR3 DNA sequence: TGTGCCAGCAGTTTGACAGCGTATAATTCACCCCTCCACTTT.

The chain recombines TRBV27 with TRBJ2-7; 11 nucleotides align to TRBD2. This CDR3 spans 16 amino acids. The V and J ends lost 6 bases and 9 bases, in that order; junction bases with no gene match: 16. CDR1 and CDR2 from the germline V gene are MNHEY and SMNVEV (reference sequence). CDR3 in amino acids: CASSLTPTSGSGWQYF. For the CDR3, the DNA is TGTGCCAGCAGCCTTACCCCAACTAGCGGGAGTGGGTGGCAGTACTTC.

The gene calls are TRBV10-3 and TRBJ2-3, with D tentatively TRBD2 (6 bases). Trimming left V 3 bases short and J 4 bases short, with 14 bases between. The CDR3 runs 15 residues. CDR1 is ENHRY, CDR2 SYGVKD, per germline. The chain's CDR3 is CAISDGGDGADTQYF. CDR3 bases: TGTGCCATCAGTGACGGAGGGGATGGGGCAGATACGCAGTATTTT.

The chain carries TRBV30 and TRBJ1-1, with no clear D. The CDR3 runs 13 residues. The V gene lost 2 bases and the J gene lost 1 base, with 8 bases spanning the gap. Germline values: CDR1 GTSNPN, CDR2 SVGIG (reference sequence). CDR3 DNA sequence: TGTGCCTGGAGTAATAGTCGGAACACTGAAGCTTTCTTT. This codes for CAWSNSRNTEAFF.

The gene calls are TRBV11-2 and TRBJ1-2; tentative D call: TRBD1 (5 bases). V was pared by 4 bases and J by 4 bases, with 13 bases between. The CDR3 length is 14 residues. Looked up from germline, CDR1 is SGHAT and CDR2 is FQNNGV. Here the CDR3 DNA reads TGTGCCAGCAGCTCTGGGGACTCGCGCTATGGCTACACCTTC. This sequence encodes CASSSGDSRYGYTF. Drawing the rest from reference TRBV11-2 and TRBJ1-2, the complete variable domain is EAGVAQSPRYKIIEKRQSVAFWCNPISGHATLYWYQQILGQGPKLLIQFQNNGVVDDSQLPKDRFSAERLKGVDSTLKIQPAKLEDSAVYLCASSSGDSRYGYTFGSGTRLTVV.

The chain uses TRBV11-3 and TRBJ1-2; TRBD1 agrees at 7 bases. The germline CDR1 and CDR2 sequences are SGHNT and YENEEA. V was pared by 2 bases and J by 7 bases, with 4 bases of the junction left unmatched. The length of the CDR3 is 13 residues. The CDR3 here is CASSLNAGGGYTF. In DNA, the CDR3 is TGTGCCAGCAGCTTAAATGCAGGGGGTGGCTACACCTTC.

The V gene is TRBV9, the J gene TRBJ1-1; the D gene is possibly TRBD1 (6 bases). CDR1 SGDLS and CDR2 YYNGEE come from the germline V gene. V lost 1 base, J lost 0 bases, and 10 bases lay in between. The CDR3 sequence is 15 residues long. Here the CDR3 reads CASSVQGNMNTEAFF. CDR3 bases: TGTGCCAGCAGCGTACAGGGGAACATGAACACTGAAGCTTTCTTT. Variable domain in full (rest from reference TRBV9 and TRBJ1-1): DSGVTQTPKHLITATGQRVTLRCSPRSGDLSVYWYQQSLDQGLQFLIQYYNGEERAKGNILERFSAQQFPDLHSELNLSSLELGDSALYFCASSVQGNMNTEAFFGQGTRLTVV.

The chain uses TRBV29-1 and TRBJ2-5; 7 bases agree with TRBD2. CDR3 length: 15 residues. Germline CDR1 is SQVTM and CDR2 is ANQGSEA. The junction had 8 bases not matched to a gene; V was cut back by 4 bases and J by 0 bases. The CDR3: CSVGPGLRYQETQYF. The DNA of the CDR3 is TGCAGCGTTGGTCCGGGACTACGGTACCAAGAGACCCAGTACTTC.

The chain recombines TRBV5-4 with TRBJ2-5; TRBD2 matches at 7 bases. V dropped 3 bases and J dropped 4; count of bases not matched to a gene: 3. Germline CDR1 reads SGHNT; CDR2 reads YYREEE (reference sequence). The CDR3 covers 13 residues. CDR3 bases: TGTGCCAGCAGCTCGCTAGCGGTAGAGACCCAGTACTTC. It encodes CASSSLAVETQYF. Full variable domain (remainder filled in from reference TRBV5-4 and TRBJ2-5): ETGVTQSPTHLIKTRGQQVTLRCSSQSGHNTVSWYQQALGQGPQFIFQYYREEENGRGNFPPRFSGLQFPNYSSELNVNALELDDSALYLCASSSLAVETQYFGPGTRLLVL.

On this clone: One end of the junction does not line up with germline, which may come from a read error. This chain connects TRBV6-6 to TRBJ1-5; no clear D gene. The CDR3 spans 14 residues. Germline V CDR1 and CDR2: MNHNY, SVGAGI (reference sequence). In DNA form, the CDR3 reads TGTGCCAGCATGGCGAGGGCGGTCAATCAGCCCCGGCATTTT. Translated, it gives CASMARAVNQPRHF.

This chain joins TRBV5-6 and TRBJ1-3; 9 bases fit TRBD1. In germline, CDR1 is SGHDT, CDR2 YYEEEE. The V segment lost 4 bases and the J segment 4 bases; nucleotides outside the gene matches: 6. The length of the CDR3 is 15 residues. The CDR3, as DNA: TGTGCCAGCAGCCCCGGGACAGGGTACGGAAACACCATATATTTT. This encodes CASSPGTGYGNTIYF.

This chain uses TRBV7-9 with TRBJ1-4; the D gene is possibly TRBD1 (5 bases). Trimming removed 1 base at V and 5 bases at J, with 8 bases between. CDR3 length equals 14 residues. CDR1 SEHNR and CDR2 FQNEAQ come from the germline V gene (reference sequence). CDR3 sequence: CASSLVDSNEKLFF. The CDR3, as DNA: TGTGCCAGCAGCTTAGTAGACAGCAATGAAAAACTGTTTTTT.

The chain uses TRBV4-3 and TRBJ2-1; D is undetermined. CDR3 length: 15 amino acids. The germline V gene has CDR1 LGHNA and CDR2 YSLEER. Trimming removed 0 bases from V and 2 bases from J, with 8 bases in between. The CDR3 reads CASSQDSSPYNEQFF. The CDR3 DNA sequence: TGCGCCAGCAGCCAAGATTCTTCCCCCTACAATGAGCAGTTCTTC.

The chain links TRBV28 to TRBJ1-5, with 7 positions matching TRBD1. Germline lookup yields CDR1 MDHEN and CDR2 SYDVKM. There are 14 residues in the CDR3. Trimming removed 2 bases from V and 5 bases from J; junction bases left unmatched: 3. Here the CDR3 reads CASSLGTAYQPQHF. In DNA form, the CDR3 reads TGTGCCAGCAGTTTAGGGACAGCCTATCAGCCCCAGCATTTT.

The chain recombines TRBV7-2 with TRBJ1-2, with unresolved D. This CDR3 contains 12 residues. V was trimmed by 8 bases and J by 7 bases, leaving 14 bases between them. The germline V gene encodes CDR1 SGHTA and CDR2 FQGNSA. The chain's CDR3 is CASHFAGSGYTF. The CDR3 DNA reads as TGTGCCAGCCATTTTGCGGGGTCTGGCTACACCTTC.

The DNA of the CDR3 is TGCAGCGGGGACAGGGGAATGAACACTGAAGCTTTCTTT. Amino acid sequence: CSGDRGMNTEAFF. The rearrangement links TRBV29-1 to TRBJ1-1; 10 bases are a match to TRBD1. The length of the CDR3 is 13 residues. V lost 7 bases and J lost 0; bases outside the gene matches: 2. The germline V gene has CDR1 SQVTM and CDR2 ANQGSEA.

V usage is TRBV25-1 and J usage is TRBJ1-6; 7 bases are shared with TRBD1. Germline CDR1 reads MGHDK; CDR2 reads SYGVNS. The CDR3 runs to 15 residues. J was trimmed by 6 bases and V by 3 bases; bases with no gene match: 5. CDR3 DNA sequence: TGTGCCAGCAGTGACGCACAGGGGTTTAATTCACCCCTCCACTTT. Amino acid sequence: CASSDAQGFNSPLHF.

CDR3 DNA: TGTGCCAGCCGGAGGCTCTCCTACAATGAGCAGTTCTTC. Translation: CASRRLSYNEQFF. This chain uses TRBV6-5 with TRBJ2-1; possibly TRBD2 for D (5 bases). V shed 8 bases and J shed 0 bases, with 8 bases lying between them. The CDR3 runs 13 residues. CDR1 MNHEY and CDR2 SVGAGI come from the germline V gene.